A single sample is the source of the 17 T cell receptor beta chains below, sequenced in a study of molecular identifiers for immune sequencing clone quantification. TCRdb re-derived calls from the PCR reads in MiXCR, one entry per CDR3 protein. The sample comprises approximately 630,000 distinct CDR3 sequences, less than 30% of which are singletons, and 0.78% rests with the top ten. Sequenced: naive CD8+ T cells from blood, with Jurkat cell RNA spiked in. Subset described: FACS-sorted CD8+CD4-CCR7+CD45RA+ naive T cells. These receptors originate from a human donor in good health. Some libraries in this study had Jurkat cell RNA spiked in.

CDR3 sequence (DNA): TGTGCCAGCAGTTCCGGGCTGGGGGAGTACGAGCAGTACTTC. Translating gives CASSSGLGEYEQYF. The chain is built from TRBV27 and TRBJ2-7; the D gene could be TRBD1 or TRBD2 (5 bases each). The germline V and J ends were trimmed by 4 bases and 4 bases, with 14 bases remaining between them. From germline, CDR1 is MNHEY and CDR2 SMNVEV (reference sequence). This CDR3 has 14 residues.

This rearrangement joins TRBV9 to TRBJ2-1, with TRBD2 as a possible D gene (5 bases). Trimming removed 0 bases from V and 8 bases from J, with 6 bases in between. Germline assignment: CDR1 SGDLS and CDR2 YYNGEE. This CDR3 has 12 residues. CDR3: CASSVGGYEQFF. CDR3 nucleotide sequence: TGTGCCAGCAGCGTAGGAGGGTATGAGCAGTTCTTC. The full variable domain, in which reference TRBV9 and TRBJ2-1 provide the parts outside the CDR3, is DSGVTQTPKHLITATGQRVTLRCSPRSGDLSVYWYQQSLDQGLQFLIQYYNGEERAKGNILERFSAQQFPDLHSELNLSSLELGDSALYFCASSVGGYEQFFGPGTRLTVL.

This clonotype has ten or more counts. V usage is TRBV29-1 and J usage is TRBJ2-7, with 7 bases matching TRBD1. V lost 6 bases to trimming and J lost 1 base; unmatched junction nucleotides: 9. The CDR3 totals 14 residues. CDR1 and CDR2 (germline): SQVTM, ANQGSEA. The CDR3 DNA sequence: TGCAGCGTACTACAGGGGAAAACGTCCTACGAGCAGTACTTC. Its protein product is CSVLQGKTSYEQYF.

This clonotype was seen a few times. The V call is TRBV27, the J call TRBJ1-1, with a possible D match to TRBD1 (5 bases). From germline, CDR1 is MNHEY and CDR2 SMNVEV (reference sequence). The V end was cut by 5 bases, the J end by 4 bases, with 17 bases between. The CDR3 is 15 amino acids. The CDR3 here is CASSLTGEGVTEAFF. CDR3 bases: TGTGCCAGCAGTCTTACGGGGGAAGGAGTCACTGAAGCTTTCTTT.

To note about this clonotype: This may come from a read error, since a much larger clone is one base off. Because the CDR3 is missing its conserved closing phenylalanine or tryptophan, this is likely a read error. The chain couples TRBV4-3 to TRBJ2-7; D may match TRBD1 or TRBD2 (5 bases each). The ends were cut back, 2 bases at V and 2 bases at J, with 13 bases in the middle. This CDR3 is built from 15 residues. The V gene's germline CDR1 is LGHNA and CDR2 YSLEER. This chain's CDR3 is CASSQNPGTPYEQYL. The CDR3 bases are TGCGCCAGCAGCCAAAACCCCGGGACGCCCTACGAGCAGTACCTC.

V is TRBV4-3 and J is TRBJ2-2; TRBD1 is a possible D gene (6 bases). V dropped 0 bases and J dropped 6 bases, with 14 bases sitting between them. Germline CDR1 is LGHNA and CDR2 is YSLEER. This CDR3 is 16 amino acids long. The CDR3 loop reads CASSQEELAGAGELFF. The DNA for the CDR3 is TGCGCCAGCAGCCAAGAAGAGCTAGCAGGGGCCGGGGAGCTGTTTTTT.

This clonotype has more than one count but fewer than ten. The chain joins TRBV15 to TRBJ2-7, with D perhaps matching TRBD1 or TRBD2 (5 bases each). The V end lost 4 bases, the J end lost 5 bases, and 15 bases lay between the germline ends. The length of the CDR3 is 14 residues. Germline V CDR1 and CDR2: LNHNV, YYDKDF (reference sequence). Here the CDR3 DNA reads TGTGCCACCAGCACGAGGGCAGGGTCCCACGAGCAGTACTTC. This translates into CATSTRAGSHEQYF.

Here the CDR3 reads CATSDGYSGNTIYF. CDR3 sequence (DNA): TGTGCCACCAGTGACGGATACTCTGGAAACACCATATATTTT. This chain uses TRBV24-1 with TRBJ1-3; D unresolved. V was pared by 4 bases and J by 0 bases, with 6 bases between. CDR1 is KGHDR, CDR2 SFDVKD, per germline. CDR3 size: 14 residues.

With regard to this clonotype: A much larger clone lies a single base off, so this may be a read error. The chain is built from TRBV12-5 and TRBJ2-7; D may be TRBD1 (6 bases). V lost 5 bases, J lost 6 bases, and 14 bases lay in between. Germline loops: CDR1 LGHNT, CDR2 FRNRAP. The CDR3 sequence is 13 residues long. CDR3 nucleotides: TGTGCTAGTGGTCCTCAGGGGTTGTCCGAGCAGTACTTC. Protein sequence: CASGPQGLSEQYF.

This chain links TRBV27 with TRBJ1-6; 7 positions match TRBD1. Unmatched junction bases numbered 14, after V lost 2 bases and J lost 10 bases. This CDR3 contains 17 residues. Germline CDR1 reads MNHEY; CDR2 reads SMNVEV (reference sequence). The CDR3 spells CASSLVKATGVKSPLHF. The DNA of the CDR3 is TGTGCCAGCAGTTTAGTAAAAGCCACAGGGGTGAAATCACCCCTCCACTTT.

About this clonotype itself: This may arise from a read error, as a much more abundant clone is one base away. This is likely a read error, given that the CDR3 carries no conserved phenylalanine or tryptophan at its end. V usage is TRBV11-2 and J usage is TRBJ2-7; 9 nucleotides align to TRBD1. Germline V gene sequence: CDR1 SGHAT, CDR2 FQNNGV. The CDR3 is made up of 15 amino acids. V was clipped by 5 bases and J by 2 bases; unmatched bases: 7. The CDR3 coding sequence is TGTGCCAGCAGCCTCGGGACAGGGCCACCCTACGAGCAGTACTCC. It codes for CASSLGTGPPYEQYS.

The rearrangement uses TRBV5-5 and TRBJ2-5; D is perhaps TRBD1 (6 bases). The V end was cut by 4 bases, the J end by 0 bases, with 10 bases between. The CDR3 totals 14 residues. Germline CDR1 reads SGHKS; CDR2 reads YYEKEE (reference sequence). The DNA for the CDR3 is TGTGCCAGCAGCCTGGGACACAACCAAGAGACCCAGTACTTC. Protein sequence: CASSLGHNQETQYF.

At least ten counts were recorded for this clonotype. The CDR3 is CASSFRAGAYEQYF. In nucleotides, the CDR3 is TGTGCCAGCAGTTTTCGCGCGGGAGCCTACGAGCAGTACTTC. This chain joins TRBV27 and TRBJ2-7, with TRBD2 identical over 7 bases. The junction had 4 bases not matched to a gene; V was cut back by 3 bases and J by 2 bases. The germline V gene encodes CDR1 MNHEY and CDR2 SMNVEV (reference sequence). This CDR3 comprises 14 residues.

This clonotype was seen ten or more times. V gene TRBV7-9 combines with J gene TRBJ2-7; D gene uncertain. The CDR3 runs 16 residues. V lost 4 bases to trimming and J lost 0 bases, with 16 bases between them. Germline assignment: CDR1 SEHNR and CDR2 FQNEAQ (reference sequence). DNA of the CDR3: TGTGCCAGCAGCTCAGGCGTCCAGGCCTTCTCCTACGAGCAGTACTTC. Translated, it gives CASSSGVQAFSYEQYF.

The sample holds many counts of this clonotype. The chain has TRBV30 and TRBJ2-3; 9 bases map to TRBD1. With 1 base clipped from V and 6 bases from J, the junction kept 8 bases outside the gene matches. This CDR3 region has 15 residues. The germline V gene has CDR1 GTSNPN and CDR2 SVGIG (reference sequence). The CDR3 nucleotides read TGTGCCTGGAGTGAGGGACAGGGAATTCACGATACGCAGTATTTT. Protein sequence: CAWSEGQGIHDTQYF.

A few counts support this clonotype. The chain combines TRBV20-1 with TRBJ1-6; no clear D gene. CDR1 DFQATT and CDR2 SNEGSKA come from the germline V gene (reference sequence). Trimming removed 1 base from V and 6 bases from J, with 10 bases in between. This CDR3 region has 14 residues. The CDR3: CSARVQGSNSPLHF. The CDR3 DNA sequence: TGCAGTGCTAGAGTACAAGGTTCTAATTCACCCCTCCACTTT.

Remarks on this clonotype: A much larger clone is a single base away; this may be a read error. The rearrangement joins TRBV7-2 to TRBJ2-3, with no clear D. The length of the CDR3 is 14 residues. Germline CDR1 and CDR2: SGHTA and FQGNSA. CDR3 coding DNA: TGTGCCAGCAGCCCCCCGGCGCACACAGCTACGCAGTATTTT. It codes for CASSPPAHTATQYF.